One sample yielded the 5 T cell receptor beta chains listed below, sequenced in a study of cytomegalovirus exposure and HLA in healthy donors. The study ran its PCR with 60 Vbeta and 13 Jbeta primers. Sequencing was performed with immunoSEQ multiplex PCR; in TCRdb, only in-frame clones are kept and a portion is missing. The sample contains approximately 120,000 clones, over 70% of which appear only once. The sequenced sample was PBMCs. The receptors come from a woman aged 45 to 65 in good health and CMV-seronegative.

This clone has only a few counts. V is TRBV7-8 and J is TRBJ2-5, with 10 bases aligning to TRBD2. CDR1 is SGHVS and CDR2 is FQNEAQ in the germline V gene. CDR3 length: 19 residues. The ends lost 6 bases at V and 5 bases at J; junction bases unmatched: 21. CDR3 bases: TGTGCCAGCAGAAAGGGGTGGACTAGCGGAACCCGAGGACGGGAGACCCAGTACTTC. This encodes CASRKGWTSGTRGRETQYF.

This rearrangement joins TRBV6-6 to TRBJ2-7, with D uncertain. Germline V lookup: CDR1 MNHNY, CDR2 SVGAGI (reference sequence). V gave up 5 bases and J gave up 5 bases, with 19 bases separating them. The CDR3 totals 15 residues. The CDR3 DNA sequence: TGTGCCAGCAGTGCCAAGAGTGTTGATATTGACGAGCAGTACTTC. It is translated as CASSAKSVDIDEQYF.

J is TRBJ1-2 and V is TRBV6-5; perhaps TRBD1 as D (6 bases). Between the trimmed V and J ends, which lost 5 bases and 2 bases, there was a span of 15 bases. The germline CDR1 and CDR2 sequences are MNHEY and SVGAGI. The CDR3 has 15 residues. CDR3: CASSPLNRVNYGYTF. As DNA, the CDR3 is TGTGCCAGCAGTCCCCTGAACAGGGTCAACTATGGCTACACCTTC.

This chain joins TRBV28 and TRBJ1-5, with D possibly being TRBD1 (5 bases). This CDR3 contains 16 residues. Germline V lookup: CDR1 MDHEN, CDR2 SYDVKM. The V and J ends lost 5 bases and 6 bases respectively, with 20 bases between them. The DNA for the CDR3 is TGTGCCAGCAGTCCCTGGGGGGGTGAGGGGTTTCAGCCCCAGCATTTT. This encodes CASSPWGGEGFQPQHF.

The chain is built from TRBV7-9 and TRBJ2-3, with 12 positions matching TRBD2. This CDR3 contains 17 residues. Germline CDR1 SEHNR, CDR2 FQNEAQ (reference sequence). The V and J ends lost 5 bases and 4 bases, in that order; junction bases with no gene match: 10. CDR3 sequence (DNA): TGTGCCAGCAGCGCACCCCGACTAGCGGGAGAATCAGATACGCAGTATTTT. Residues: CASSAPRLAGESDTQYF. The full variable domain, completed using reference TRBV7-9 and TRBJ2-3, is DTGVSQNPRHKITKRGQNVTFRCDPISEHNRLYWYRQTLGQGPEFLTYFQNEAQLEKSRLLSDRFSAERPKGSFSTLEIQRTEQGDSAMYLCASSAPRLAGESDTQYFGPGTRLTVL.